One TCR beta chain is described in this entry. Source study methods: How many nucleated cells were present was estimated from reference gene primer amplification. Some clones are missing from TCRdb's copy, which holds only in-frame ones; the method was immunoSEQ multiplex PCR. For V, J and clone size, that table is used; D and trimming come from the DNA. The sample contains tens of thousands of clones, around 76% of which appear only once. The data originate from a study of blood T cell repertoires in COVID-19. Whole-study context: COVID-19 samples from acute and convalescent phases originated in the United States, Italy and Spain. The cDNA or gDNA used as material had been derived from T cells, B-cell-depleted T cells, or PBMCs.

There are 15 residues in the CDR3. V trimming: 6 bases; J trimming: 3 bases; junction bases outside the gene matches: 3. Looked up from germline, CDR1 is SNHLY and CDR2 is FYNNEI. The chain joins TRBV2 to TRBJ2-2; 11 bases fit TRBD2. This TCR came from a man aged 80 or over with acute or convalescent COVID-19. Sequenced material: peripheral blood. The CDR3 region is CASSTLAGDTGELFF. The CDR3 DNA reads as TGTGCCAGCAGCACACTAGCGGGAGACACCGGGGAGCTGTTTTTT.